The rows below give T cell receptor beta chains drawn from one sample of a study of cytomegalovirus exposure and HLA in healthy donors. Method: immunoSEQ multiplex PCR; TCRdb's copy keeps in-frame clones and lacks some. The table has about 130,000 clones, 80% to 90% seen once; the top ten hold approximately 5.6%. Material: PBMCs. These receptors all come from a woman aged 40 to 50 in good health and CMV-seropositive. CDR3s include the opening cysteine and the closing phenylalanine or tryptophan. The order of the fields is D gene, V gene, clone size, J gene, CDR3 DNA, CDR3 protein. D genes are given only for firm matches. Size is omitted from some rows. Given values are once, few, many or a class for expanded clones.

D gene: TRBD1
V gene: TRBV7-6
clone size: .
J gene: TRBJ2-5
CDR3 DNA: TGTGCCAGCAGCCCAGGGGGTAGGGAGACCCAGTACTTC
CDR3 protein: CASSPGGRETQYF

D gene: .
V gene: TRBV7-6
clone size: .
J gene: TRBJ2-2
CDR3 DNA: TGTGCCAGCAGCCCAGAGACAGGTAGACTCACCGGGGAGCTGTTTTTT
CDR3 protein: CASSPETGRLTGELFF

D gene: TRBD1
V gene: TRBV6-5
clone size: .
J gene: TRBJ1-2
CDR3 DNA: TGTGCCAGCAGGAACACAGGGGCCCCACGGGGCTACACCTTC
CDR3 protein: CASRNTGAPRGYTF

D gene: TRBD1
V gene: TRBV27
clone size: .
J gene: TRBJ1-5
CDR3 DNA: TGTGCCAGCAGGGACAGGGGGCATCCCAATCAGCCCCAGCATTTT
CDR3 protein: CASRDRGHPNQPQHF

D gene: TRBD2
V gene: TRBV28
clone size: .
J gene: TRBJ2-5
CDR3 DNA: TGTGCCAGCAGGTCGGGACTAGCGGGAGTGGTAGTGGAGACCCAGTACTTC
CDR3 protein: CASRSGLAGVVVETQYF

D gene: TRBD1
V gene: TRBV9
clone size: .
J gene: TRBJ1-1
CDR3 DNA: TGTGCCAGCACAGGGACAGACACTGAAGCTTTCTTT
CDR3 protein: CASTGTDTEAFF

D gene: .
V gene: TRBV6-5
clone size: .
J gene: TRBJ1-1
CDR3 DNA: TGTGCCAGCAGTTACTGGGGCAGGCTGAACACTGAAGCTTTCTTT
CDR3 protein: CASSYWGRLNTEAFF

D gene: TRBD2
V gene: TRBV11-1
clone size: .
J gene: TRBJ2-1
CDR3 DNA: TGTGCCAGCAGCCCCGGGACTAGCGGGAGAGCTGGTGAGCAGTTCTTC
CDR3 protein: CASSPGTSGRAGEQFF

D gene: .
V gene: TRBV11-2
clone size: few
J gene: TRBJ1-1
CDR3 DNA: TGTGCCAGCACCCTATGGGGGGGGAGCCGAGCTTTCTTT
CDR3 protein: CASTLWGGSRAFF

D gene: .
V gene: TRBV4-1
clone size: few
J gene: TRBJ1-4
CDR3 DNA: TGCGCCAGCAGCGACGGGGACTCAAAAAATGAAAAACTGTTTTTT
CDR3 protein: CASSDGDSKNEKLFF

D gene: .
V gene: TRBV28
clone size: .
J gene: TRBJ1-6
CDR3 DNA: TGTGCCAGCAGTCTTTCAAACCGGGATTCACCCCTCCACTTT
CDR3 protein: CASSLSNRDSPLHF

D gene: .
V gene: TRBV9
clone size: .
J gene: TRBJ1-2
CDR3 DNA: TGTGCCAGCAGCGACCCGACAGGCTACACCTTC
CDR3 protein: CASSDPTGYTF

D gene: TRBD1
V gene: TRBV7-2
clone size: .
J gene: TRBJ1-1
CDR3 DNA: TGTGCCAGCAGCCCCCTCAACAGGGGTCGGACTGAAGCTTTCTTT
CDR3 protein: CASSPLNRGRTEAFF

D gene: .
V gene: TRBV18
clone size: once
J gene: TRBJ1-2
CDR3 DNA: TGTGCCAGCTCGCCCGAGGACTATGGCTACACCTTC
CDR3 protein: CASSPEDYGYTF

D gene: TRBD1
V gene: TRBV9
clone size: .
J gene: TRBJ1-2
CDR3 DNA: TGTGCCAGCAGCGCCGGAGGCGGGGACAGGGGACTCTATGGCTACACCTTC
CDR3 protein: CASSAGGGDRGLYGYTF

D gene: TRBD2
V gene: TRBV7-8
clone size: .
J gene: TRBJ2-2
CDR3 DNA: TGTGCCAGCAGCTTAGCGACGGGGGGGAAAACCGGGGAGCTGTTTTTT
CDR3 protein: CASSLATGGKTGELFF

D gene: .
V gene: TRBV19
clone size: .
J gene: TRBJ2-1
CDR3 DNA: TGTGCCAGTAGTATAGTGACAGCCAATGAGCAGTTCTTC
CDR3 protein: CASSIVTANEQFF